The following is a TCR beta chain sequence with its context. As yet, its antigen is unknown. The data were produced by immunoSEQ multiplex PCR, yet TCRdb's version contains in-frame clones alone and is incomplete. The sample has some 16,000 clones; 92% are singletons. There are 15 residues in the CDR3. Germline V gene lookup returns CDR1 KGHSH and CDR2 LQKENI. V lost 3 bases to trimming and J lost 0 bases, with 11 bases between them. Time point denoted: inflamed ileum from the surgical specimen. The source of the sample is a study of T cell repertoires in ileal Crohn's disease. Overall study results and limits: Compared with non-smokers, active smokers at surgery showed more clonal expansions. Mucosal expansions were suggested to be mainly CD8 T cells.

The source material was ileal tissue. The V call is TRBV18, the J call TRBJ1-2, with D perhaps matching TRBD1 (5 bases). The TCR comes from an adult with Crohn's disease. The CDR3 sequence: CASSPGALTNYGYTF. In DNA, the CDR3 is TGTGCCAGCTCACCTGGGGCTTTGACTAACTATGGCTACACCTTC.